This T cell receptor (beta chain) stems from a study of cytomegalovirus exposure and HLA in healthy donors. In the PCR, 60 Vbeta and 13 Jbeta primers were used. The method was immunoSEQ multiplex PCR; TCRdb's version includes in-frame clones alone and lacks a portion of them. The sample records 180,000 or so clones, over 60% being singletons. Regarding the study as a whole: When analyzed later, a missense DCLRE1C variant was found to be linked to TCR beta V- and J-gene trimming.

The V end lost 6 bases, the J end lost 4 bases, and 9 bases lay between the germline ends. The CDR3 extends over 11 amino acids. The germline gives CDR1 DFQATT, CDR2 SNEGSKA (reference sequence). About this clone itself: Its antigen is undetermined. Other DNA sequences of this sample code for an identical CDR3.

The sample comprised PBMCs. The chain uses TRBV20-1 and TRBJ2-5; TRBD2 is a possible D gene (5 bases). This clonotype was sampled from a man aged 50 to 60 in good health and CMV-seropositive. The CDR3 sequence is CSARGGETQYF. In nucleotides, the CDR3 is TGCAGTGCCCGGGGTGGAGAGACCCAGTACTTC.